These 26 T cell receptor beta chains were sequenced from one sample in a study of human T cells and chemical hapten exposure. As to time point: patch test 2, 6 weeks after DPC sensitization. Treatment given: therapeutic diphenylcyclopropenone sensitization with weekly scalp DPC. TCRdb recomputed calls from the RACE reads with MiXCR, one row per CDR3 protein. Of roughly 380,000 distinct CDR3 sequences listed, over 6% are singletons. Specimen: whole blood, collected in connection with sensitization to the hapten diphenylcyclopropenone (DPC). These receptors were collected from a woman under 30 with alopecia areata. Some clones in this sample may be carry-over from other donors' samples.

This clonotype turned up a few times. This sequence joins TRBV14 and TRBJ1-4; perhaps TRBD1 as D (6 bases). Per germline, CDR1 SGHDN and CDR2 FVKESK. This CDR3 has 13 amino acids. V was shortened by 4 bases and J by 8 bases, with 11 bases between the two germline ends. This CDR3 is CASSPRQGEKLFF. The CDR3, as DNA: TGTGCCAGCAGCCCACGGCAGGGGGAAAAACTGTTTTTT.

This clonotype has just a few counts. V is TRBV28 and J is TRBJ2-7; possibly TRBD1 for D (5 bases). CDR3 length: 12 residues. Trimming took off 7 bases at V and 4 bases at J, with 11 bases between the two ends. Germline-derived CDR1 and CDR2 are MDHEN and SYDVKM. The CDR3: CASTSTEYEQYF. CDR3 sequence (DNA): TGTGCCAGCACCTCGACAGAATACGAGCAGTACTTC.

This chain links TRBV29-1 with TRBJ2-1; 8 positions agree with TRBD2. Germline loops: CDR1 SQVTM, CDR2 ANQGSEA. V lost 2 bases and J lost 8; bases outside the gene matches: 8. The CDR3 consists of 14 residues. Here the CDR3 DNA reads TGCAGCGTTGAAATCCAGCGGGGGTGGGATGAGCAGTTCTTC. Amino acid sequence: CSVEIQRGWDEQFF.

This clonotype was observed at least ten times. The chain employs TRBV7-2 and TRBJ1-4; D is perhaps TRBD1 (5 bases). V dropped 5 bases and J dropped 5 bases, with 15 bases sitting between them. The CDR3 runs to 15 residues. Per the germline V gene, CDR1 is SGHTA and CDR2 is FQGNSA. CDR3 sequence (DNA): TGTGCCAGCAGCGGGACGGTCTACCCGAATGAAAAACTGTTTTTT. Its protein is CASSGTVYPNEKLFF.

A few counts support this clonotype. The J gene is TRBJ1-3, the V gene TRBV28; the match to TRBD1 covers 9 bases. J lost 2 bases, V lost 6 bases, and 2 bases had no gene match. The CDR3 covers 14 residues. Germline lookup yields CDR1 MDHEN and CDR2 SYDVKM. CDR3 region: CASRGTGTGNTIYF. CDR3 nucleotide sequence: TGTGCCAGCAGGGGGACAGGGACTGGAAACACCATATATTTT.

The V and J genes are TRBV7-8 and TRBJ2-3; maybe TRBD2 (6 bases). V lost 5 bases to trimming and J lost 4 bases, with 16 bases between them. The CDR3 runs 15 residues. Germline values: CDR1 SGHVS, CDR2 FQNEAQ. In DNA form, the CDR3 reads TGTGCCAGCAGCCCTCCTGGACTAAAATCAGATACGCAGTATTTT. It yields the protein CASSPPGLKSDTQYF.

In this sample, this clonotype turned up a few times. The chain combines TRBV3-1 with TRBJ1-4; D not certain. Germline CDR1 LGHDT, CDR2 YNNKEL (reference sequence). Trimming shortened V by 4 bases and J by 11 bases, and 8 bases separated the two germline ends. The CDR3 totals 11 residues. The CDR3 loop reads CASSPTGKLFF. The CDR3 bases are TGTGCCAGCAGCCCAACCGGGAAACTGTTTTTT.

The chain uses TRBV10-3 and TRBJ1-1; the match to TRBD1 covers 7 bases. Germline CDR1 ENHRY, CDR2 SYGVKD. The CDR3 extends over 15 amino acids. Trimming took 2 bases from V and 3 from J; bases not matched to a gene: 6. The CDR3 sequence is CAISERGTEDTEAFF. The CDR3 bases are TGTGCCATCAGTGAGAGGGGGACAGAGGACACTGAAGCTTTCTTT.

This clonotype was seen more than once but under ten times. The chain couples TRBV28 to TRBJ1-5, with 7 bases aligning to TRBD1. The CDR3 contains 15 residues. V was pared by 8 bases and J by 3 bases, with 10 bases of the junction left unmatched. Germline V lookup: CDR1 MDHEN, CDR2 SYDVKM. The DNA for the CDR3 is TGTGCCAGCGCCGCTCGTCAGGGGGACAATCAGCCCCAGCATTTT. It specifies CASAARQGDNQPQHF.

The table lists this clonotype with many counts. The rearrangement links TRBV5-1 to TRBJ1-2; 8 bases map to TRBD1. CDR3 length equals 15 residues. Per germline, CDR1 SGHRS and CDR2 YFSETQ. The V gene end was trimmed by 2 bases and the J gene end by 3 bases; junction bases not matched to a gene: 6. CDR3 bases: TGCGCCAGCAGCTTCCAGGGACAGGTCGACTATGGCTACACCTTC. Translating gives CASSFQGQVDYGYTF. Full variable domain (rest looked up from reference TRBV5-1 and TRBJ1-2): KAGVTQTPRYLIKTRGQQVTLSCSPISGHRSVSWYQQTPGQGLQFLFEYFSETQRNKGNFPGRFSGRQFSNSRSEMNVSTLELGDSALYLCASSFQGQVDYGYTFGSGTRLTVV.

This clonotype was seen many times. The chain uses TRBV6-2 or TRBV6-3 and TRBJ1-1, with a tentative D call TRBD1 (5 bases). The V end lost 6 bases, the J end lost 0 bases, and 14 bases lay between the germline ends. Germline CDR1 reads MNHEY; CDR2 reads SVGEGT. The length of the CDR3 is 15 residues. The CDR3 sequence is CASRVAGTVNTEAFF. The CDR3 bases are TGTGCCAGCAGAGTCGCCGGGACGGTGAACACTGAAGCTTTCTTT.

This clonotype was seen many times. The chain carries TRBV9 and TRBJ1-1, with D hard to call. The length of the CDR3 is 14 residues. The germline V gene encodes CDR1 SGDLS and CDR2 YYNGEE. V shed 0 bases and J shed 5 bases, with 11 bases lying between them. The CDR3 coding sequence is TGTGCCAGCAGCGTAGCTCGAGTATCAACTGAAGCTTTCTTT. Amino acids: CASSVARVSTEAFF.

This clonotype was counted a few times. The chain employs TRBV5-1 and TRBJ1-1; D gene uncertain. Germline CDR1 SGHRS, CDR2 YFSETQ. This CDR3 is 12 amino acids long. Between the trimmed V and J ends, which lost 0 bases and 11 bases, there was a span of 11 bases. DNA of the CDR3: TGCGCCAGCAGCTTGGGCGGCGAAGGGGCTTTCTTT. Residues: CASSLGGEGAFF.

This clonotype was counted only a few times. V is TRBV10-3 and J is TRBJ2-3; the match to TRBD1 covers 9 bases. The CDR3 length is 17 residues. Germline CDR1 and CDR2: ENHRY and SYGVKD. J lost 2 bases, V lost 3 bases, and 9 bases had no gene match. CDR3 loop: CAISEYRTGEFTDTQYF. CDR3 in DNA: TGTGCCATCAGTGAATATAGGACAGGGGAATTCACAGATACGCAGTATTTT.

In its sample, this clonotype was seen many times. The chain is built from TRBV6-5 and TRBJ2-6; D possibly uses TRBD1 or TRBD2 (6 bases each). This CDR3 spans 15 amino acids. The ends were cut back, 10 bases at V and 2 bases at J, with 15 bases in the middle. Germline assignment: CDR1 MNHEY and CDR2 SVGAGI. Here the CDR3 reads CAIRTGAAGANVLTF. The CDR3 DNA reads TGTGCCATCCGGACGGGGGCGGCTGGGGCCAACGTCCTGACTTTC.

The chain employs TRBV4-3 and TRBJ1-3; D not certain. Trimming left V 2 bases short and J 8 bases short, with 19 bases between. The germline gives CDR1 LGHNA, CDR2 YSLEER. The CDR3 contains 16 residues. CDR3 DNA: TGCGCCAGCAGCCAAACCATTTCGGGGAGCGATGACACCATATATTTT. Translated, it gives CASSQTISGSDDTIYF.

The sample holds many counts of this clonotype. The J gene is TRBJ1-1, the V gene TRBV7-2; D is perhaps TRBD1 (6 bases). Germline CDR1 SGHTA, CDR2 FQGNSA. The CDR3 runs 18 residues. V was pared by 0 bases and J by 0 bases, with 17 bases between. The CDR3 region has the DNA TGTGCCAGCAGCTTAGCCCCAGGGGCGGGGATAATGAACACTGAAGCTTTCTTT. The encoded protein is CASSLAPGAGIMNTEAFF. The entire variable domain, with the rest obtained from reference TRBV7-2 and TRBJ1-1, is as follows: GAGVSQSPSNKVTEKGKDVELRCDPISGHTALYWYRQSLGQGLEFLIYFQGNSAPDKSGLPSDRFSAERTGGSVSTLTIQRTQQEDSAVYLCASSLAPGAGIMNTEAFFGQGTRLTVV.

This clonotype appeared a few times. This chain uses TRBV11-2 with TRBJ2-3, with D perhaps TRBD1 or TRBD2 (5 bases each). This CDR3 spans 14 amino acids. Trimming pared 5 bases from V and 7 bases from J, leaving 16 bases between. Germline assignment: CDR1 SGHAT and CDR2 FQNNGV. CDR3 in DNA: TGTGCCAGCAGCGTTGGGACCAATTCGCATACGCAGTATTTT. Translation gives CASSVGTNSHTQYF.

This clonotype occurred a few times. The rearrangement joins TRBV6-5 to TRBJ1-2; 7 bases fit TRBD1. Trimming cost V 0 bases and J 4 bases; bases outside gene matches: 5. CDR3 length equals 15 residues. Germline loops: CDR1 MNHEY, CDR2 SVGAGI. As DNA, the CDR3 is TGTGCCAGCAGTTACTCCCTATCAGGGGGCTATGGCTACACCTTC. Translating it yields CASSYSLSGGYGYTF.

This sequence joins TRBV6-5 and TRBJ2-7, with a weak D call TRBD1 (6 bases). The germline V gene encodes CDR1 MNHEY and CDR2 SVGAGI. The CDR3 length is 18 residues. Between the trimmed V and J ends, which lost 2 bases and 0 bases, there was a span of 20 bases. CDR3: CASSYRKPDRQSSYEQYF. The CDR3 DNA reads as TGTGCCAGCAGTTACCGTAAGCCCGACAGGCAGAGCTCCTACGAGCAGTACTTC.

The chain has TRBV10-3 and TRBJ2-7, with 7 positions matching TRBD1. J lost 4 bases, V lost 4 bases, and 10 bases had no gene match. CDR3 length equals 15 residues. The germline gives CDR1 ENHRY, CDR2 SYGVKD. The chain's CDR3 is CAISVPGTAKYEQYF. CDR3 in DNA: TGTGCCATCAGTGTACCCGGGACAGCAAAGTACGAGCAGTACTTC.

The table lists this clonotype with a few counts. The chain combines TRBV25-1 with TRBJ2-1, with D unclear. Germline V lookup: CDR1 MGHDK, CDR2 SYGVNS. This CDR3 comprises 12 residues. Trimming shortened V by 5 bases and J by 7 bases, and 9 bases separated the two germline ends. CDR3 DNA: TGTGCCAGCAGTCACAATATGAATGAGCAGTTCTTC. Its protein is CASSHNMNEQFF.

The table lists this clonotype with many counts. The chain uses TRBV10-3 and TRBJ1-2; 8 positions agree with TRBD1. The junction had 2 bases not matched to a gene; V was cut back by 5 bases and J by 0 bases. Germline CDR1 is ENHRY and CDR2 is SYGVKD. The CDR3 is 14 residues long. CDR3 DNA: TGTGCCATCAGTTGGGACAGGCCTAACTATGGCTACACCTTC. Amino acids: CAISWDRPNYGYTF.

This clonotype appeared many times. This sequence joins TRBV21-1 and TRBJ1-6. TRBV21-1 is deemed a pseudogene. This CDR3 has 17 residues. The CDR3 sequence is CASSPPVPSSYNSPLHF. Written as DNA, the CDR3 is TGTGCCAGCAGCCCTCCGGTTCCGAGCTCCTATAATTCACCCCTCCACTTT.

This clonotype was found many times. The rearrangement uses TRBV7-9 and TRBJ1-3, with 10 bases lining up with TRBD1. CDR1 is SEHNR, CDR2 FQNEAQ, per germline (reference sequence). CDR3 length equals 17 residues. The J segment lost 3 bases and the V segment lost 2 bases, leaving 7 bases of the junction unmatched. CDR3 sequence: CASSLRSGTGVGNTIYF. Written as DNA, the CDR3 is TGTGCCAGCAGCTTACGATCTGGGACAGGGGTTGGAAACACCATATATTTT.

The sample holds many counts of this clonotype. CDR3 sequence reads: CASSYSNPRGGSPLHF. CDR3 nucleotide sequence: TGTGCCAGCAGTTACTCGAATCCCAGGGGTGGTTCACCCCTCCACTTT. The rearrangement uses TRBV6-2 or TRBV6-3 and TRBJ1-6, with D possibly matching TRBD1 (6 bases). Trimming shortened V by 0 bases and J by 9 bases, and 15 bases separated the two germline ends. Germline assignment: CDR1 MNHEY and CDR2 SVGEGT. The length of the CDR3 is 16 residues.